One sample yielded the 10 T cell receptor beta chains listed below, sequenced in a study of low-dose radiotherapy and immunotherapy resistance in tumors. The sample's time point: before trial treatment. TRAV- and TRBV-specific primers, spanning alpha and beta chains, primed first-strand cDNA. TCR amplification involved 20 PCR cycles with a constant-region primer and V-primer adapter. MiXCR, applied by TCRdb to the reads, yields one record per CDR3 protein. The table lists approximately 89,000 distinct CDR3 sequences, approximately 17% of them singletons, with approximately 6% in the top ten. This sample comprised PBMCs, obtained before treatment. These receptors all come from a male donor with prostate cancer.

The sample holds many counts of this clonotype. V and J are TRBV6-5 and TRBJ2-7, with TRBD1 matching 7 bases. The CDR3 consists of 15 residues. Germline V CDR1 and CDR2: MNHEY, SVGAGI. The V gene end was trimmed by 2 bases and the J gene end by 7 bases; junction bases not matched to a gene: 11. This CDR3 is CASSYHPGQLLEQYF. The CDR3 coding sequence is TGTGCCAGCAGTTACCATCCGGGACAGCTATTAGAGCAGTACTTC.

This clonotype was recorded many times. This chain joins TRBV15 and TRBJ1-3; D possibly corresponds to TRBD1 (6 bases). The CDR3 totals 16 residues. Trimming took 5 bases from V and 0 from J, leaving 14 bases between them. Germline V gene lookup returns CDR1 LNHNV and CDR2 YYDKDF (reference sequence). CDR3 sequence (DNA): TGTGCCACCAGCGCGTACGGACAGCGCTCTGGAAACACCATATATTTT. Amino acids: CATSAYGQRSGNTIYF.

This clonotype was recorded at least ten times. CDR3 region: CASAGDRGLETQYF. CDR3 in DNA: TGTGCCAGCGCGGGGGACAGGGGGCTAGAGACCCAGTACTTC. The chain is built from TRBV2 and TRBJ2-5, with 12 bases matching TRBD1. The J segment lost 4 bases and the V segment lost 8 bases, leaving 5 bases of the junction unmatched. The CDR3 covers 14 residues. Germline V CDR1 and CDR2: SNHLY, FYNNEI.

The table lists this clonotype with many counts. J is TRBJ2-1 and V is TRBV7-9, with TRBD2 matching 11 bases. The CDR3 is 15 amino acids. The V gene end was trimmed by 2 bases and the J gene end by 8 bases; junction bases not matched to a gene: 5. CDR1 is SEHNR, CDR2 FQNEAQ, per germline (reference sequence). DNA for the CDR3: TGTGCCAGCAGCTTACCACTAGCGGGAGCCCATGAGCAGTTCTTC. The encoded protein is CASSLPLAGAHEQFF.

The V gene is TRBV5-1, the J gene TRBJ2-5; 8 positions agree with TRBD2. The CDR3 has 14 amino acids. V shed 2 bases and J 5 bases; nucleotides not matched to a gene: 5. Germline values: CDR1 SGHRS, CDR2 YFSETQ. CDR3: CASSLGREVETQYF. CDR3 nucleotides: TGCGCCAGCAGCTTAGGGCGGGAGGTCGAGACCCAGTACTTC.

The table lists this clonotype with many counts. This rearrangement joins TRBV20-1 to TRBJ2-7, with 11 positions matching TRBD2. This CDR3 region has 15 residues. Germline V lookup: CDR1 DFQATT, CDR2 SNEGSKA (reference sequence). V gave up 2 bases and J gave up 7 bases; unmatched junction bases: 10. The CDR3 bases are TGCAGTGCTAGACCGGGGACTAGCGGATTGGGGGAGCAGTACTTC. This gives the protein CSARPGTSGLGEQYF.

This clonotype was seen repeatedly, ten times or more. V usage is TRBV20-1 and J usage is TRBJ2-7; perhaps TRBD1 as D (6 bases). Germline CDR1 DFQATT, CDR2 SNEGSKA (reference sequence). The CDR3 covers 12 residues. V was pared by 6 bases and J by 4 bases, with 13 bases between. The CDR3 region has the DNA TGCAGTGCCAGCCAGGGGCATTACGAGCAGTACTTC. Protein product: CSASQGHYEQYF.

Concerning this clonotype itself: A far larger clone lies a single base away; this is likely a read error. The V call is TRBV26, the J call TRBJ2-3; the listed D gene, TRBD2, was not tested against the DNA. TRBV26 is labeled a pseudogene. The CDR3 extends over 13 amino acids. The CDR3 DNA reads as TGTGCCATCGGACTAGCCGTCGCAGATACGCAGTATTTT. Translating gives CAIGLAVADTQYF.

This clonotype was seen at least ten times. The chain is built from TRBV13 and TRBJ2-5; TRBD2 matches 7 bases. The J segment lost 5 bases and the V segment lost 0 bases, leaving 9 bases of the junction unmatched. Germline values: CDR1 PRHDT, CDR2 FYEKMQ (reference sequence). This CDR3 has 16 amino acids. The CDR3 bases are TGTGCCAGCAGCTTAGGGTCGTCGGGGAGGGTCGAGACCCAGTACTTC. The encoded protein is CASSLGSSGRVETQYF.

Concerning this clonotype itself: No DNA is shown, since the ends of the CDR3 on it are uncertain; the CDR3 is the one TCRdb lists. CDR3 loop: CASSYPRDRISPGSCFF. V is TRBV6-2 or TRBV6-3 and J is TRBJ2-2; no DNA check was done on the table's D call, TRBD1. The CDR3 is 17 residues long, counting both termini. Germline V gene lookup returns CDR1 MNHEY and CDR2 SVGEGT.